This is a list of T cell receptor beta chains from one sample in a study of T cell repertoires in cytomegalovirus infection. TCRdb passed the reads through MiXCR, listing each CDR3 protein once. The top ten clones hold 48% of a sample with approximately 600,000 distinct CDR3 sequences, approximately 40% of them seen once. No antigens are known for them. The sample here was cultured PBMCs, taken from culture after CMV antigen stimulation. The receptors originated from a human donor in good health (CMV status not recorded). Some clones in this sample may be carry-over from other donors' samples. CDR3s include the opening cysteine and the closing phenylalanine or tryptophan. D genes are given only for firm matches. Clone size is stated in some rows and not others, as once, few, many or a class when expanded.

d_gene	v_gene	j_gene	abundance	CDR3nt	CDR3aa
.	TRBV7-2	TRBJ1-1	many	TGTGCCAGCAGCTCTCAGGGAGCCGGCACTGAAGCTTTCTTT	CASSSQGAGTEAFF
TRBD1	TRBV11-3	TRBJ1-2	.	TGTGCCAGCAGCCAGGGACAGGGGAGCGGCTACACCTTC	CASSQGQGSGYTF
.	TRBV7-2	TRBJ2-3	.	TGTGCCAGCAGCGCTCTAGGCGGCACCACAGATACGCAGTATTTT	CASSALGGTTDTQYF
.	TRBV6-6	TRBJ2-7	once	TGTGCCAGCCACGATATCTACGAGCAGTACTTC	CASHDIYEQYF
.	TRBV12-3/TRBV12-4	TRBJ1-1	.	TGTGCCAGCGGGTGGGGGGTGACTGAAGCTTTCTTT	CASGWGVTEAFF
TRBD2	TRBV20-1	TRBJ2-7	.	TGCAGTGCTAGCGAGCTTCTAGCGGGAGGGCCCTACGAGCAGTACTTC	CSASELLAGGPYEQYF
.	TRBV20-1	TRBJ1-6	.	TGCAGTGCTAGGCAGGGTAGGGATTCACCCCTCCACTTT	CSARQGRDSPLHF
.	TRBV20-1	TRBJ2-7	.	TGCAGTGCTATACCGGGCCAACTGAGGGAGCAGTACTTC	CSAIPGQLREQYF
.	TRBV7-2	TRBJ2-2	.	TGTGCCAGCAGCTCCGGGGCAACGTTTGGCGCCGGGGAGCTGTTTTTT	CASSSGATFGAGELFF
TRBD1	TRBV20-1	TRBJ1-5	.	TGCAGTGCTAGAGCCCGACAGGGAGGGCCCAATCAGCCCCAGCATTTT	CSARARQGGPNQPQHF
TRBD2	TRBV6-6	TRBJ2-7	.	TGTGCCAGCATCCTAAGTCCCGGGACTAGCGTCTACGAGCAGTACTTC	CASILSPGTSVYEQYF
.	TRBV2	TRBJ1-2	few	TGTGCCAGCAGTGAAGCGCTTGGGGTCGATGGCTACACCTTC	CASSEALGVDGYTF
.	TRBV14	TRBJ1-4	.	TGTGCCAGCAGCCAAGGGCCGTTTAATGAAAAACTGTTTTTT	CASSQGPFNEKLFF
.	TRBV7-9	TRBJ2-7	few	TGTGCCAGCAGCAAGGACGACTACTCCTACGAGCAGTACTTC	CASSKDDYSYEQYF
.	TRBV12-3/TRBV12-4	TRBJ1-2	few	TGTGCCAGCAGGAAGTTAGGGACGGGCTATGGCTACACCTTC	CASRKLGTGYGYTF
.	TRBV19	TRBJ2-1	.	TGTGCCAGTAGTATAGGGCAGGGACTCTGGGATGAGCAGTTCTTC	CASSIGQGLWDEQFF
.	TRBV6-1	TRBJ2-7	.	TGTGCCAGCAGCGCGCCGGGACCGCTGATCTACGAGCAGTACTTC	CASSAPGPLIYEQYF
TRBD2	TRBV12-3/TRBV12-4	TRBJ2-1	few	TGTGCCAGCAGGTACTCACTAGCGGGGGGGGCCAATGAGCAGTTCTTC	CASRYSLAGGANEQFF
TRBD2	TRBV11-2	TRBJ2-3	few	TGTGCCAGCAGCTTAACTAGCGGGGGGGCGACCACAGATACGCAGTATTTT	CASSLTSGGATTDTQYF
TRBD1	TRBV7-6	TRBJ2-7	few	TGTGCCAGCAGCTCGCGGGGGACAGGGGGCTACGAGCAGTACTTC	CASSSRGTGGYEQYF
TRBD1	TRBV4-2	TRBJ2-3	once	TGTGCCAGCAGCCAGGAGGGACAGGGATTGGATACGCAGTATTTT	CASSQEGQGLDTQYF
.	TRBV5-6	TRBJ1-4	.	TGTGCCAGCAACCTCGGGGCGTCTGGGGAAAAACTGTTTTTT	CASNLGASGEKLFF